A single sample gave rise to the 13 T cell receptor beta chains below, sequenced in a study of Ad26.COV2.S vaccination and SARS-CoV-2 variants. The data were produced by immunoSEQ multiplex PCR, yet TCRdb's version contains in-frame clones alone and is incomplete. The data hold about 180,000 clones, with around nine tenths observed a single time. The sequencing here drew on peripheral blood, taken after recovery from COVID-19. All receptors derive from a human donor who had recovered from COVID-19.

The chain has TRBV5-8 and TRBJ2-1; 12 bases are shared with TRBD2. This CDR3 region has 17 residues. Germline CDR1 and CDR2: SGHTS and YDEGEE. V shed 2 bases and J 6 bases; nucleotides not matched to a gene: 9. The CDR3 protein is CASSFRLAGGPFNEQFF. CDR3 bases: TGTGCCAGCAGCTTCCGGCTAGCGGGAGGGCCTTTCAATGAGCAGTTCTTC.

This chain joins TRBV9 and TRBJ2-7, with TRBD1 matching over 9 bases. The CDR3 extends over 15 amino acids. The ends lost 1 base at V and 5 bases at J; junction bases unmatched: 7. Germline loops: CDR1 SGDLS, CDR2 YYNGEE. CDR3 sequence reads: CASSVTGTGSHEQYF. The CDR3 DNA is TGTGCCAGCAGCGTAACGGGGACAGGGTCCCACGAGCAGTACTTC.

CDR3 sequence (DNA): TGTGCCAGCAGCTCCCCCAGCGGGAGGGCCAATGAGCAGTTCTTC. Translating gives CASSSPSGRANEQFF. The rearrangement uses TRBV7-8 and TRBJ2-1; 10 nucleotides agree with TRBD2. This CDR3 is built from 15 residues. After removal of 4 bases from V and 6 bases from J, the junction contained 6 bases not matched to a gene. The germline V gene has CDR1 SGHVS and CDR2 FQNEAQ.

The chain recombines TRBV6-6 with TRBJ2-7; 8 bases are a match to TRBD2. The germline CDR1 and CDR2 sequences are MNHNY and SVGAGI (reference sequence). Trimming cost V 10 bases and J 3 bases; bases outside gene matches: 11. The CDR3 spans 14 residues. As DNA, the CDR3 is TGTGCCACCCTCGGAATAGCGGGAAACTACGAGCAGTACTTC. Translated: CATLGIAGNYEQYF.

This clone came up a few times. The V and J genes are TRBV4-1 and TRBJ1-5; D gene ambiguous. This CDR3 is 13 amino acids long. V lost 4 bases, J lost 4 bases, and 8 bases lay in between. Germline CDR1 and CDR2: MGHRA and YSYEKL. This CDR3 is CASSLGSNQPQHF. DNA for the CDR3: TGCGCCAGCAGCCTTGGGAGTAATCAGCCCCAGCATTTT.

The V and J genes are TRBV19 and TRBJ2-1; D uncertain. This CDR3 has 15 amino acids. V lost 4 bases to trimming and J lost 0 bases, with 10 bases between them. The germline V gene has CDR1 LNHDA and CDR2 SQIVND (reference sequence). CDR3 residues: CASSTVLSSYNEQFF. CDR3 sequence (DNA): TGTGCCAGTAGTACTGTACTTAGCTCCTACAATGAGCAGTTCTTC.

This clone is a singleton in its sample. The V gene is TRBV4-2, the J gene TRBJ2-1; 10 bases line up with TRBD2. The CDR3 is made up of 15 amino acids. V shed 3 bases and J 4 bases; nucleotides not matched to a gene: 3. The germline gives CDR1 LGHNA, CDR2 YNFKEQ. The CDR3 region has the DNA TGTGCCAGCAGCCAGGGGACTAGCGCTTACAATGAGCAGTTCTTC. Its protein product is CASSQGTSAYNEQFF.

V usage is TRBV3-1 (or the pseudogene TRBV3-2) and J usage is TRBJ2-7, with a weak D call TRBD1 (5 bases). Trimming removed 7 bases at V and 2 bases at J, with 12 bases between. The CDR3 consists of 13 residues. In germline, CDR1 is LGHDT, CDR2 YNNKEL (reference sequence). CDR3 sequence: CASTRGQAYEQYF. CDR3 bases: TGTGCCAGCACGCGAGGACAAGCCTACGAGCAGTACTTC.

The V gene is TRBV7-9, the J gene TRBJ1-1, with D tentatively TRBD1 (5 bases). The germline gives CDR1 SEHNR, CDR2 FQNEAQ (reference sequence). The CDR3 contains 12 residues. Trimming pared 5 bases from V and 5 bases from J, leaving 9 bases between. The CDR3 protein is CASSVGGTEAFF. CDR3 nucleotides: TGTGCCAGCAGCGTGGGGGGGACTGAAGCTTTCTTT.

This chain connects TRBV19 to TRBJ1-2, with 7 bases that match TRBD1. With V trimmed by 7 bases and J by 4 bases, 12 bases remained unmatched. The CDR3 has 15 residues. Germline values: CDR1 LNHDA, CDR2 SQIVND (reference sequence). The CDR3 spells CASTITGDRIYGYTF. The CDR3 coding sequence is TGTGCCAGTACCATAACAGGGGACCGCATCTATGGCTACACCTTC.

The chain recombines TRBV29-1 with TRBJ2-2; TRBD2 is a possible D gene (6 bases). The CDR3 is 15 residues long. Per the germline V gene, CDR1 is SQVTM and CDR2 is ANQGSEA. V shed 5 bases and J shed 0 bases, with 13 bases lying between them. CDR3 nucleotides: TGCAGCGTTAAGAGCGGGCGCTCGAACACCGGGGAGCTGTTTTTT. Translated, it gives CSVKSGRSNTGELFF.

The V and J genes are TRBV11-2 and TRBJ1-2; D ambiguous. The CDR3 sequence is 12 residues long. With 0 bases removed from V and 7 bases from J, the gap between germline ends came to 6 bases. Germline CDR1 is SGHAT and CDR2 is FQNNGV. The CDR3 region is CASSLEVGGYTF. The DNA for the CDR3 is TGTGCCAGCAGCTTAGAGGTCGGTGGCTACACCTTC.

The V and J genes are TRBV5-6 and TRBJ2-2, with D possibly TRBD1 on 6 matching bases. Per germline, CDR1 SGHDT and CDR2 YYEEEE. This CDR3 contains 15 residues. V lost 0 bases to trimming and J lost 7 bases, with 13 bases between them. The DNA for the CDR3 is TGTGCCAGCAGCTTGGAACAGGTGGGACACGGGGAGCTGTTTTTT. Encoded protein: CASSLEQVGHGELFF.